The 2 T cell receptor beta chains in this list originate from one sample, sequenced in a study of T-cell memory formation after mild COVID-19 (dated by TCRdb to the early 2020s). Libraries were made using 5' RACE. Sequenced on an Illumina NovaSeq 6000. TCRdb reprocessed the public reads (quality trimming at Q25 with fastp, clone calling with MiXCR) and kept in-frame beta chains. When rows share a CDR3 protein, they turn into one entry using the most common DNA and genes. This sample holds 450,000 to 650,000 distinct CDR3 sequences; about a fifth were observed only once. Jointly, the top ten make up approximately 8.4% of the sample. Sample: PBMCs or a T cell subset sorted from them (not recorded which). These TCRs come from an adult woman who had mild COVID-19 (a few samples of this study predate the infection). The sample titles of this study are shuffled in the database, so cell type and time point are left out; the donor was told from shared clones.

The chain links TRBV4-2 to TRBJ1-2, with D maybe TRBD1 (6 bases). Germline V gene data show CDR1 as LGHNA and CDR2 as YNFKEQ. The CDR3 has 15 residues. The germline V and J ends were trimmed by 0 bases and 7 bases, with 15 bases remaining between them. Here the CDR3 DNA reads TGTGCCAGCAGCCAAGATGAGTGGGGCAGGGGTGGCTACACCTTC. This translates into CASSQDEWGRGGYTF.

The table lists this clonotype with a few counts. The chain links TRBV6-1 to TRBJ2-7, with 7 positions matching TRBD1. Germline V gives CDR1 MNHNS, CDR2 SASEGT. This CDR3 has 17 amino acids. J gave up 0 bases and V 4 bases, and 12 bases lay outside the gene matches. The CDR3, as DNA: TGTGCCAGCAGTGCAACTCGAGGACAGGTCCCCTCCTACGAGCAGTACTTC. This codes for CASSATRGQVPSYEQYF.